This T cell receptor (beta chain) was sequenced during a study of T cells after yellow fever vaccination. The length of the CDR3 is 17 residues. Trimming removed 0 bases at V and 1 base at J, with 14 bases between. The germline V gene encodes CDR1 SGHAT and CDR2 FQNNGV. The TCR cDNA carried a universal primer site and UMIs from 5'RACE template switching. TCRdb ran MiXCR on the 5' RACE reads and lists one entry per CDR3 protein. The sample includes 340,000 or so distinct CDR3 sequences, around an eighth of them seen just once. The specimen comprised CD4+ T cells sorted from PBMCs, sampled 15 days after the yellow fever booster vaccination. This clonotype was obtained from a man aged 18 to 30 who received the YFV17D yellow fever vaccine. V and J are TRBV11-2 and TRBJ2-3; D perhaps matches TRBD2 (5 bases). CDR3: CASSLDWEPGGTDTQYF. DNA of the CDR3: TGTGCCAGCAGCTTAGATTGGGAACCCGGGGGCACAGATACGCAGTATTTT.